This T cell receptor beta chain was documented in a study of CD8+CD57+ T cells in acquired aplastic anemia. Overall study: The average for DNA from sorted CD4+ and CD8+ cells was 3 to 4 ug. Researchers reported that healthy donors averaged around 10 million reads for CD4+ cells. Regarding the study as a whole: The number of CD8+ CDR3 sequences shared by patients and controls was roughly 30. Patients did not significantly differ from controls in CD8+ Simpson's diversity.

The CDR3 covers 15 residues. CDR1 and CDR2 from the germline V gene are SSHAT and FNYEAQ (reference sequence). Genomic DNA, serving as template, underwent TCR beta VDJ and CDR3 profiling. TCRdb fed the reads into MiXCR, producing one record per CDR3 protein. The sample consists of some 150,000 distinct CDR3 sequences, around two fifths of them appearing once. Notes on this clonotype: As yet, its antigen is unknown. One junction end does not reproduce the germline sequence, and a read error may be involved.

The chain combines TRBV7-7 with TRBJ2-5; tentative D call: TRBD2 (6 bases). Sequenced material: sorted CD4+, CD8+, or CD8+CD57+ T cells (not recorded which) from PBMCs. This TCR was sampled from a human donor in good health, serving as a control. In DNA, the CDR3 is TGTGCTAGCAGCTTAGGCGGGGCAAACCAAGAGACCCAGTACTTC. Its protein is CASSLGGANQETQYF.